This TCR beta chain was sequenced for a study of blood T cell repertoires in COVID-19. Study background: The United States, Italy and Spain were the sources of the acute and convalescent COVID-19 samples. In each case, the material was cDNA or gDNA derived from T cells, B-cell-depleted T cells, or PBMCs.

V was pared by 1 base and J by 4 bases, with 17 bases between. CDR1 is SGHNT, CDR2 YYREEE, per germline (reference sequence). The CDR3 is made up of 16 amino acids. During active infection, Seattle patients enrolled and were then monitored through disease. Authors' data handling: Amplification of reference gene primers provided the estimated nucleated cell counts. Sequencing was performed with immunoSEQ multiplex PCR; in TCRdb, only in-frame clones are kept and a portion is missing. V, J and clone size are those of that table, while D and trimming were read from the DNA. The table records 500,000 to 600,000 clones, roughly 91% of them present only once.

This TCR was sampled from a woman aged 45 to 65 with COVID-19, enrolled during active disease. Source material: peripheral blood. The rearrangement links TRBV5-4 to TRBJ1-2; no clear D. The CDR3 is CASSLNSRTPSYGYTF. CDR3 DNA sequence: TGTGCCAGCAGCTTGAATTCTAGGACTCCTTCCTATGGCTACACCTTC.